This T cell receptor beta chain was documented in a study of T cell responses to AZD1222 COVID-19 vaccine. Overall study results and limits: Repertoire collection took place solely once the T cell response had peaked.

Remarks on this clone: What it recognizes is unknown.

Measured with immunoSEQ multiplex PCR; TCRdb has only the in-frame clones, and not every one. This table has 97,000 or so clones, more than 75% appearing once. The length of the CDR3 is 15 residues. Deletions cut 0 bases from V and 9 bases from J, with 18 bases between. In germline, CDR1 is MNHEY, CDR2 SVGAGI. This chain uses TRBV6-5 with TRBJ2-7, with D tentatively TRBD1 (5 bases). The specimen comprised peripheral blood, sampled on day 0 of AZD1222 vaccination. This clonotype was sampled from an adult in good health. The CDR3 coding sequence is TGTGCCAGCAGTTACTCGAGTCAGGGTCGGTTCGCGCAGTACTTC. Translation: CASSYSSQGRFAQYF.